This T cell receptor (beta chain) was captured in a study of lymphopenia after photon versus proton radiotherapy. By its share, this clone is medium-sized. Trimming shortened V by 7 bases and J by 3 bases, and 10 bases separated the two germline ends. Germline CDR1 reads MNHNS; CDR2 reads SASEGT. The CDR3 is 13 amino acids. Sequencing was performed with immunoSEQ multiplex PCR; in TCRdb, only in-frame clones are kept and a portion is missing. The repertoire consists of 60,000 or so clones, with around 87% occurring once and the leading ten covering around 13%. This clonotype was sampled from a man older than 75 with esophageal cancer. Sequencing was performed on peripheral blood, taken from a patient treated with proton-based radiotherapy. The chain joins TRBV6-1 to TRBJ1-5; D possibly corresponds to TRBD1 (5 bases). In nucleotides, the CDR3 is TGTGCCAGCACTGACAGCATCAATCAGCCCCAGCATTTT. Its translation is CASTDSINQPQHF.